The present T cell receptor (beta chain) was sequenced within a study of identical twins (dated by TCRdb to about 2016). Looking at the study overall: The study deep-sequenced TCR alpha and beta repertoires from monozygotic twins, unrelated adults of various ages and cord blood to test whether fetal clonotypes persist. Replicate twin experiments were performed at different times using different library preparation protocols to rule out contamination.

As for this clonotype: Its antigen remains undetermined. The input lacks base qualities; no much larger clone sits a single base away.

The investigation overall reported the following: In monozygotic twins, out-of-frame TCR alpha sharing was systematically underestimated by recombination models, although the models agreed with sharing between unrelated individuals. Conclusions relied on cross-sectional statistical analysis, since the same donors could not be followed over many years. Invariant T cells such as MAIT and iNKT could partly confound zero-insertion analyses, though diverse VJ usage argued against this for most clonotypes. A weaker excess of twin sharing was found in beta out-of-frame sequences because the signal-to-noise ratio was lowered by fewer shared sequences. Fewer insertions were carried by abundant cord blood beta clonotypes, a similar but weaker trend appeared in young adult naive repertoires, and no such trend appeared in memory repertoires. Compared with coincidental sharing between unrelated individuals, out-of-frame TCR alpha sequences shared between twins showed an excess of sequences with low generation probability.

V sheds 5 bases and J sheds 5 bases, leaving 18 bases between their ends. Taken from the germline V gene (reference sequence), the CDR1 and CDR2 loops are LNHNV and YYDKDF. Including cysteine and phenylalanine, the CDR3 has 15 amino acids. Only CDR3 DNA is held: 45 bases, read in frame from base 1. The library was produced with 5' RACE. For sequencing, an Illumina HiSeq 2000 was employed. A universal primer binding site was added through template switching, and the final cDNA carried a unique molecular identifier so that TCR cDNA molecules could be counted accurately. Specific primers in the conserved constant-segment region were used to synthesize first-strand cDNA for TCR alpha and beta chains. To control for contamination, every cDNA library carried two barcodes: a SMART-Mk sample barcode plus Illumina barcodes. TruSeq adapter sequences along with Illumina sample barcodes were introduced in two successive PCR steps. TCR alpha and beta cDNA libraries were sequenced on the Illumina HiSeq platform with custom primers. The authors processed their data as follows. MiGEC was used to process raw reads and extract unique molecular identifiers, and MiXCR was used to find CDR3 positions. For each individual, recombination models were inferred using an EM algorithm with the repgenHMM and IGoR tools. Shared clonotype analysis was performed with the tcR package in R, normalizing sharing by the product of cloneset sizes. To study raw recombination without the effects of thymic and clonal selection, out-of-frame nonproductive sequences were analyzed. TCRdb took the public reads, trimmed them with fastp at Q25, ran MiXCR for clone calling and kept in-frame beta chains. CDR3 protein sequences are deduplicated, and each keeps its most common genes and DNA. TCRdb's processing, not the authors' own work, is the source of the V and J calls. The sample profile shows fewer than 550,000 distinct CDR3 sequences; approximately 16% of them were found once. Of the sample, 0.44% falls within the top ten clones.

Only healthy Caucasian donors were included. Three pairs of female monozygotic twins, all aged roughly 18 to 29 years, made up the twin cohort. Positive isolation kits from Invitrogen were used to isolate CD4+ and CD8+ T cell populations. These data are also associated with another study on yellow fever vaccine responses in identical twins. That second report states: The authors reported that the T cell response to vaccination in identical twins appeared partly convergent and partly personalized. In identical twins, the study followed T cell clones that responded to the vaccine with precision.

The TCR sequence derives from a woman younger than 35 in good health. Sequencing was done on a sample of CD4+ T cells sorted from blood. The chain uses TRBV15 and TRBJ2-5; the D gene is perhaps TRBD2, on 5 matching bases. Here the CDR3 is given as CATSLNFPSRETQYF. The DNA sequence is TGTGCCACCAGCCTCAATTTCCCTAGCCGGGAGACCCAGTACTTC.